Below, 2 T cell receptor beta chains from the same sample are listed, as sequenced in a study of CD8+ T cells in alopecia areata. Described treatment: oral pan-JAK inhibitor, 5-10 mg twice daily. Sequencing relied on a cDNA template that was reverse transcribed from extracted RNA. Profiled with immunoSEQ multiplex PCR; TCRdb holds only in-frame clones, not every one. The data show some 180,000 clones, with 45% to 60% seen just once and roughly a tenth held by the top ten. The source material was CD8+ T cells sorted from blood, sampled between weeks 51 and 54, from a patient treated with tofacitinib. Every receptor here comes from a human donor with alopecia areata.

This clone occurred a few times. The CDR3 here is CASSFGSNQPQHF. The CDR3 DNA reads as TGTGCCAGCTCCTTTGGGAGCAATCAGCCCCAGCATTTT. The V gene is TRBV5-6, the J gene TRBJ1-5; D is undetermined. From germline, CDR1 is SGHDT and CDR2 YYEEEE. Trimming left V 7 bases short and J 1 base short, with 9 bases between. The CDR3 loop spans 13 amino acids.

In this sample, this clone turned up a few times. The CDR3 region is CASSIPGWRDGIGNTEAFF. CDR3 bases: TGTGCCAGTAGTATTCCAGGCTGGCGGGACGGAATAGGGAACACTGAAGCTTTCTTT. The rearrangement links TRBV19 to TRBJ1-1; D perhaps matches TRBD1 (5 bases). The length of the CDR3 is 19 residues. Between the trimmed V and J ends, which lost 3 bases and 1 base, there was a span of 24 bases. The germline CDR1 and CDR2 sequences are LNHDA and SQIVND (reference sequence).